The T cell receptor (beta chain) described here comes from a study of blood T cell repertoires in COVID-19 (dated by TCRdb to the early 2020s). Turning to the overall study: Collaborator samples came from the United States, Italy and Spain and covered acute and convalescent phases of COVID-19. The prospective study material was composed of cDNA or gDNA derived from T cells, B-cell-depleted T cells, or PBMCs. The dataset comprised deeply sampled blood TCRbeta repertoires from subjects exposed to, actively infected with, or recovered from COVID-19. The repertoires were made available in a free public database intended to serve as a resource for research on the immune response to SARS-CoV-2. Samples were obtained from the ongoing ImmuneRACE study (first 160 participants) and from about 1,300 subjects provided by 6 global collaborators. Nearly every sample came with metadata listing a de-identified subject ID, COVID-19 status, age in years and sex. HLA class I and class II types, where available, came from metadata supplied by the sample provider rather than from assay-based typing.

This clone was counted between two and nine times. Its recognized antigen is unknown. Qualities for individual bases were not recorded, and no much larger clone is one base off. The collaborating institutions used their own protocols to collect whole blood in K2EDTA tubes. For TCRbeta analysis, collaborators shipped samples in one of three forms: frozen whole blood, isolated PBMCs, or DNA extracted from either of those sample types. From a lookup of the germline V gene (reference sequence), CDR1 and CDR2 are SGHNT and YYREEE. Trimming removed 3 bases from V and 4 bases from J, leaving 13 bases between the germline ends. Measured from the cysteine to the phenylalanine, the CDR3 is 14 residues long. Only the CDR3 DNA is retained, 42 bases long and in frame from the first base. The immunoSEQ Assay, a bias-controlled multiplex PCR, was used to amplify TCRbeta CDR3 regions from genomic DNA. In the paper's pipeline: Within the assay, amplification of reference gene primers was used to estimate how many nucleated cells each sample contained. To quantify the absolute abundance of each unique TCRbeta CDR3 rearrangement, sequence reads were collapsed and filtered. For each sample, productive Simpson clonality was calculated by taking the square root of Simpson's diversity index across productive rearrangements. TCRdb holds this immuneACCESS table with in-frame rearrangements only. Some clones are missing; in checked studies, unresolved V genes explain under half, and the rest has no known cause. V, J and clone size were drawn from that table, and D and trimming were deduced from the DNA. The sample table contains under 250,000 clones; only one count was recorded for 80% to 85% of them. The ten largest clones add up to approximately 4% of the sample.

What the work shows at the level of the full study, not this receptor alone: The amount of clinical and demographic metadata varied by source and participant and was provided uncurated.

The rearranged segments are TRBV5-4 and TRBJ1-2; the D gene is perhaps TRBD1, from 5 matching bases. The sequence was collected from a man aged 45-65 years with active or convalescent COVID-19. Sequencing was performed on peripheral blood. The CDR3 reads CASSSRRDPYGYTF. The nucleotides are TGTGCCAGCAGCTCCCGGCGGGACCCCTATGGCTACACCTTC.